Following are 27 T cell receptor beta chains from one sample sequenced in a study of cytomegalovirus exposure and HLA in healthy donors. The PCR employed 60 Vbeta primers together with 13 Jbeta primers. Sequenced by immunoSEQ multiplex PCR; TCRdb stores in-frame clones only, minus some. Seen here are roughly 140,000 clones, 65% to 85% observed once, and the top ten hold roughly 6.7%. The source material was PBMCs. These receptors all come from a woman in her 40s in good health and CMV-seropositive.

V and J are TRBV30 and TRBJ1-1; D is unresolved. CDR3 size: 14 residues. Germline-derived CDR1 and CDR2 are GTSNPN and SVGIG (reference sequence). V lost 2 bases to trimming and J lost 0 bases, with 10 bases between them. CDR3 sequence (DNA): TGTGCCTGGAGTAAAAACAGACTGAACACTGAAGCTTTCTTT. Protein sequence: CAWSKNRLNTEAFF.

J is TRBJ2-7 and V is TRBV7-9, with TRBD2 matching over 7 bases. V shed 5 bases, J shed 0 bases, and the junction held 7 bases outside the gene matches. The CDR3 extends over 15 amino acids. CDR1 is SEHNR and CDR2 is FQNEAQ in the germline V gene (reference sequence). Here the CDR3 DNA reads TGTGCCAGCAGCACCGGTGGCGGGAGCTCCTACGAGCAGTACTTC. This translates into CASSTGGGSSYEQYF.

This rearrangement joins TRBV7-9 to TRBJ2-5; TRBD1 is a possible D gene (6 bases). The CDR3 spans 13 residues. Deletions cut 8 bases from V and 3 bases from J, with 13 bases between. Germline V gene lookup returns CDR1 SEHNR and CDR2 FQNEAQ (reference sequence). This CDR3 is CASGRQEEETQYF. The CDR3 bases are TGTGCCAGCGGAAGACAGGAGGAAGAGACCCAGTACTTC.

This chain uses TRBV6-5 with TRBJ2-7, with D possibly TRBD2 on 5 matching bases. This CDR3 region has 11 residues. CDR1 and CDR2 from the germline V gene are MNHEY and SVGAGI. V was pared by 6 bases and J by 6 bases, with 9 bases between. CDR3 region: CASRKGGEQYF. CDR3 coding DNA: TGTGCCAGCAGGAAAGGAGGCGAGCAGTACTTC.

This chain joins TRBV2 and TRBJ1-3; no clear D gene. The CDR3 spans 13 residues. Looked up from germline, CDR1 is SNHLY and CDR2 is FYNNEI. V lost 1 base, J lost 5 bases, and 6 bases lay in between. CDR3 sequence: CASSEGLRNTIYF. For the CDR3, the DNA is TGTGCCAGCAGTGAAGGGCTGAGAAACACCATATATTTT. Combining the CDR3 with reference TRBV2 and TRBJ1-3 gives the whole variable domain EPEVTQTPSHQVTQMGQEVILRCVPISNHLYFYWYRQILGQKVEFLVSFYNNEISEKSEIFDDQFSVERPDGSNFTLKIRSTKLEDSAMYFCASSEGLRNTIYFGEGSWLTVV.

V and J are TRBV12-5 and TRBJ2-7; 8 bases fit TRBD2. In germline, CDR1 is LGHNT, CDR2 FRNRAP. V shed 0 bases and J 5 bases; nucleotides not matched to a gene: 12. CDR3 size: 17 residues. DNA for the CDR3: TGTGCTAGTGGTTTGGTACGTGTGGGGACTAGTAGCCACGAGCAGTACTTC. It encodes CASGLVRVGTSSHEQYF.

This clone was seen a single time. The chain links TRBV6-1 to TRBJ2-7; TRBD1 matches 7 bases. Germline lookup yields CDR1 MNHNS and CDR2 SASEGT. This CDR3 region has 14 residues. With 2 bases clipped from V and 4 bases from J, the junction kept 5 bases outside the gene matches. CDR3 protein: CASSEFGQVYEQYF. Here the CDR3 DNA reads TGTGCCAGCAGTGAATTCGGACAGGTATACGAGCAGTACTTC.

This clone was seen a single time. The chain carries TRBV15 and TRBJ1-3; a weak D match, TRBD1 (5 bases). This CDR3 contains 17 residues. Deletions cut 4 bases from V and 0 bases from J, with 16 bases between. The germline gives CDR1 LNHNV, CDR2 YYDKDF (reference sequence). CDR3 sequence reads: CATSNLKGLSSGNTIYF. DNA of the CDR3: TGTGCCACCAGCAACTTGAAGGGGTTATCCTCTGGAAACACCATATATTTT.

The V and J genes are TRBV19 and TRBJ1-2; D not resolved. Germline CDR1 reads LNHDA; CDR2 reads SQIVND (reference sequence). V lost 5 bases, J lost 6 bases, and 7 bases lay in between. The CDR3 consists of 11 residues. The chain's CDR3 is CASSSGHGYTF. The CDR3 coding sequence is TGTGCCAGTAGTTCTGGCCATGGCTACACCTTC.

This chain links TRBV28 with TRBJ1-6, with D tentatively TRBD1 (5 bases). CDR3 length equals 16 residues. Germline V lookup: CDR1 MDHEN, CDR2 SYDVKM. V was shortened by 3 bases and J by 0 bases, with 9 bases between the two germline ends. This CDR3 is CASSLGQGSYNSPLHF. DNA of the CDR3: TGTGCCAGCAGTTTGGGCCAGGGCTCCTATAATTCACCCCTCCACTTT.

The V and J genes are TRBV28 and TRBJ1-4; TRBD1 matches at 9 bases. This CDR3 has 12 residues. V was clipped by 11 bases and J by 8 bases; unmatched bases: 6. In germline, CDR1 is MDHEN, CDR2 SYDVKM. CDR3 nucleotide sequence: TGTGCCGTGGGGACAGGGCTCGAAAAACTGTTTTTT. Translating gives CAVGTGLEKLFF.

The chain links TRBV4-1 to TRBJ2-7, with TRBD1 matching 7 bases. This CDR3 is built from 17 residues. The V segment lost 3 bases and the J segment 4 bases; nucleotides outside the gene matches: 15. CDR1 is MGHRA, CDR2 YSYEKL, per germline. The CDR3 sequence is CASSHITPGQKRYEQYF. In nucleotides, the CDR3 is TGCGCCAGCAGCCACATAACACCGGGACAGAAAAGGTACGAGCAGTACTTC.

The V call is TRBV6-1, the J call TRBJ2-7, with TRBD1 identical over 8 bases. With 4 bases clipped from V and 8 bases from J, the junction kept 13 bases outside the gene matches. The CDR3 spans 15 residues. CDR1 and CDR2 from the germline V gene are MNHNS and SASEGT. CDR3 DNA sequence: TGTGCCAGCAGTGTACTGGGACAGGCGCTTTTACAGCAGTACTTC. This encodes CASSVLGQALLQQYF.

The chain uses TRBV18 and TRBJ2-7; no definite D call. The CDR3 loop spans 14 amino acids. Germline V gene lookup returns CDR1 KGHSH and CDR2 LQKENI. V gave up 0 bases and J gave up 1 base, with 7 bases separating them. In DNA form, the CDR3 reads TGTGCCAGCTCACCACCTGCCAGATCCTACGAGCAGTACTTC. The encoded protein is CASSPPARSYEQYF.

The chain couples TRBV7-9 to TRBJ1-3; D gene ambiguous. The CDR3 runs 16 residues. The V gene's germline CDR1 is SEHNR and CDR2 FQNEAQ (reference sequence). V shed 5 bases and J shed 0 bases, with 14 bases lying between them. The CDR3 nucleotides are TGTGCCAGCAGCCCCCTGGCAGGCCGCTCTGGAAACACCATATATTTT. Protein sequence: CASSPLAGRSGNTIYF. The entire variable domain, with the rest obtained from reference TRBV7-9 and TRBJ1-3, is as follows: DTGVSQNPRHKITKRGQNVTFRCDPISEHNRLYWYRQTLGQGPEFLTYFQNEAQLEKSRLLSDRFSAERPKGSFSTLEIQRTEQGDSAMYLCASSPLAGRSGNTIYFGEGSWLTVV.

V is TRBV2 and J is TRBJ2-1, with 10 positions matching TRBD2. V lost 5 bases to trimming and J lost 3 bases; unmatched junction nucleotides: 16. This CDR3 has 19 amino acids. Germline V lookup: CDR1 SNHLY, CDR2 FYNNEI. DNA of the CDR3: TGTGCCAGCAGTTCTAGATTATCGAAGCGGGGGGGCCTCTACAATGAGCAGTTCTTC. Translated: CASSSRLSKRGGLYNEQFF.

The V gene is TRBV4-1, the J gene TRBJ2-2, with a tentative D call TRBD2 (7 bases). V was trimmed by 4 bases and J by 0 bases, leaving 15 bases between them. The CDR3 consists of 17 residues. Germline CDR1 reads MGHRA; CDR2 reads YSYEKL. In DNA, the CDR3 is TGCGCCAGCAGCCCAAAATGGGGGGGCACGAACACCGGGGAGCTGTTTTTT. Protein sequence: CASSPKWGGTNTGELFF.

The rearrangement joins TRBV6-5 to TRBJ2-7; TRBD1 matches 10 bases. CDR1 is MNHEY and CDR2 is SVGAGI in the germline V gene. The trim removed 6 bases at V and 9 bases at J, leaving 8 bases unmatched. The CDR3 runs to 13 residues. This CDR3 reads CASRGTGEVVQYF. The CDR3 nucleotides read TGTGCCAGCAGAGGGACAGGGGAGGTAGTGCAGTACTTC.

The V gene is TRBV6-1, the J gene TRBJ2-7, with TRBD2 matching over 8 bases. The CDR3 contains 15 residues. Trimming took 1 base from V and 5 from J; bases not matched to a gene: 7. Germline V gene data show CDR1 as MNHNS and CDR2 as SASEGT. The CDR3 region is CASSEGTGLGHEQYF. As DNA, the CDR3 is TGTGCCAGCAGTGAAGGAACGGGACTAGGGCACGAGCAGTACTTC.

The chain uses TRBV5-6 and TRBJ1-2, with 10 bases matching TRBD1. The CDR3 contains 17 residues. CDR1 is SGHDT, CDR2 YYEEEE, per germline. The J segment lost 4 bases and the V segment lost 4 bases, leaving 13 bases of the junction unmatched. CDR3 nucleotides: TGTGCCAGCAGCCGATACGACCGGGACAGGGGTTTCTATGGCTACACCTTC. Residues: CASSRYDRDRGFYGYTF. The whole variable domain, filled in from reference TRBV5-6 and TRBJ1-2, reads DAGVTQSPTHLIKTRGQQVTLRCSPKSGHDTVSWYQQALGQGPQFIFQYYEEEERQRGNFPDRFSGHQFPNYSSELNVNALLLGDSALYLCASSRYDRDRGFYGYTFGSGTRLTVV.

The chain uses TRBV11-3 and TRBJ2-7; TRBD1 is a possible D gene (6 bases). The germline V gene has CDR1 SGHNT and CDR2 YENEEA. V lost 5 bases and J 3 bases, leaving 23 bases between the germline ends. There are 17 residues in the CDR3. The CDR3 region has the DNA TGTGCCAGCAGCACGAACGCCCGGGACACTACAGACTACGAGCAGTACTTC. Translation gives CASSTNARDTTDYEQYF. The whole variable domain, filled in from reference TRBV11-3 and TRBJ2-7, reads EAGVVQSPRYKIIEKKQPVAFWCNPISGHNTLYWYLQNLGQGPELLIRYENEEAVDDSQLPKDRFSAERLKGVDSTLKIQPAELGDSAVYLCASSTNARDTTDYEQYFGPGTRLTVT.

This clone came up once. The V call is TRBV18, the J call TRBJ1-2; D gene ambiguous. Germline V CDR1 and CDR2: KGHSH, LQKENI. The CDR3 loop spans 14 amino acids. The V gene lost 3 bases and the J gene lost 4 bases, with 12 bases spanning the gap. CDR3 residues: CASSPPGEPYGYTF. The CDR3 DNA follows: TGTGCCAGCTCACCTCCCGGGGAGCCCTATGGCTACACCTTC. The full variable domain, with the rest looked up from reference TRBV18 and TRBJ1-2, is NAGVMQNPRHLVRRRGQEARLRCSPMKGHSHVYWYRQLPEEGLKFMVYLQKENIIDESGMPKERFSAEFPKEGPSILRIQQVVRGDSAAYFCASSPPGEPYGYTFGSGTRLTVV.

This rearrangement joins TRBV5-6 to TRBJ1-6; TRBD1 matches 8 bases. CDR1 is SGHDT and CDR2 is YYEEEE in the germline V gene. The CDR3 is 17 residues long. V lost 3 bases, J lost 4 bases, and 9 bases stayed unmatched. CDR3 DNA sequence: TGTGCCAGCAGCTCAGAGACAGGGGTGGAGTATAATTCACCCCTCCACTTT. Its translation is CASSSETGVEYNSPLHF.

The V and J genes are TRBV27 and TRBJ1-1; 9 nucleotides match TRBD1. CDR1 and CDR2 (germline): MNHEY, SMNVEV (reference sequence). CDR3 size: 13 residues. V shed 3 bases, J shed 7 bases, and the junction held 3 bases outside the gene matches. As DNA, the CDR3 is TGTGCCAGCAGTTTGACAGGGGGATATGAAGCTTTCTTT. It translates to CASSLTGGYEAFF.

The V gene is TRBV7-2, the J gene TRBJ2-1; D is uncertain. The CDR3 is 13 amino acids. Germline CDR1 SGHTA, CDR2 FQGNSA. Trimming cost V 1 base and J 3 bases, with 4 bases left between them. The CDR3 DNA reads TGTGCCAGCAGCTTAGGTAGCTACAATGAGCAGTTCTTC. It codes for CASSLGSYNEQFF. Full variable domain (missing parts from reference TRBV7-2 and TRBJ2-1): GAGVSQSPSNKVTEKGKDVELRCDPISGHTALYWYRQSLGQGLEFLIYFQGNSAPDKSGLPSDRFSAERTGGSVSTLTIQRTQQEDSAVYLCASSLGSYNEQFFGPGTRLTVL.

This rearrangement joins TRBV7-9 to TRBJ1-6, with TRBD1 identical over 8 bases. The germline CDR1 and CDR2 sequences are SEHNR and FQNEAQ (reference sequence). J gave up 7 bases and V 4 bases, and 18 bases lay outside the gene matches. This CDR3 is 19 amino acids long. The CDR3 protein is CASSSNWTGRNVGNSPLHF. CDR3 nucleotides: TGTGCCAGCAGCTCTAACTGGACAGGGCGGAATGTAGGGAATTCACCCCTCCACTTT.

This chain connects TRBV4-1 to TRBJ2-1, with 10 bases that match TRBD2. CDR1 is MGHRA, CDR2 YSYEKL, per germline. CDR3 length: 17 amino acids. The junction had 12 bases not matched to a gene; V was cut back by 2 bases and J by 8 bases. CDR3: CASSQRRLAGAKDEQFF. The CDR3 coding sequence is TGCGCCAGCAGCCAAAGGAGGCTAGCGGGGGCCAAGGATGAGCAGTTCTTC.